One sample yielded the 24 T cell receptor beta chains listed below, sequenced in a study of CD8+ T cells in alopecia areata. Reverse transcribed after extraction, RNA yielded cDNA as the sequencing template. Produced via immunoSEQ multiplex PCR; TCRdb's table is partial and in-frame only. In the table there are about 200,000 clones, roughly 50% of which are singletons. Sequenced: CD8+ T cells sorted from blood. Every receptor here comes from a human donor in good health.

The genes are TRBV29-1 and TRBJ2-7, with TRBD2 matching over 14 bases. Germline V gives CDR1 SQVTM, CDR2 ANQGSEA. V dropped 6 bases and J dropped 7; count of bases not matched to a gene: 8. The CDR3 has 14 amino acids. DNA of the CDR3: TGCAGCGTGCTGACTAGCGGGGGGGCATCTGAGCAGTACTTC. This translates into CSVLTSGGASEQYF.

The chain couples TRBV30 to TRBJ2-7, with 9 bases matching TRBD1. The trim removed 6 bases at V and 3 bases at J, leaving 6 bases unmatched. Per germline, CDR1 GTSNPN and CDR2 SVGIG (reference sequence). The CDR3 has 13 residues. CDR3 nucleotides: TGTGCCTGTTCCGGGACAGGGTTCTACGAGCAGTACTTC. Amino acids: CACSGTGFYEQYF. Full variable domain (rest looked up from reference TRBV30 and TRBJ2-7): SQTIHQWPATLVQPVGSPLSLECTVEGTSNPNLYWYRQAAGRGLQLLFYSVGIGQISSEVPQNLSASRPQDRQFILSSKKLLLSDSGFYLCACSGTGFYEQYFGPGTRLTVT.

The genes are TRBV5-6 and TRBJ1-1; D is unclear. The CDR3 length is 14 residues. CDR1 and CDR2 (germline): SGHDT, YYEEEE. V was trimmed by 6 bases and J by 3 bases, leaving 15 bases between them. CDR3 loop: CASTPGGSDTEAFF. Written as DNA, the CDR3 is TGTGCCAGCACCCCGGGAGGGTCGGACACTGAAGCTTTCTTT.

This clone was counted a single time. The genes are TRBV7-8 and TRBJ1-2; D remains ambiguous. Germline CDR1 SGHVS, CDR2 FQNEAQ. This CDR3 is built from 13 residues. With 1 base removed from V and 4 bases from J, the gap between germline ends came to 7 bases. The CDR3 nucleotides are TGTGCCAGCAGCTTAGATTCAGCCTATGGCTACACCTTC. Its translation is CASSLDSAYGYTF. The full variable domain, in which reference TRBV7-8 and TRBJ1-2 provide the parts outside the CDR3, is GAGVSQSPRYKVAKRGQDVALRCDPISGHVSLFWYQQALGQGPEFLTYFQNEAQLDKSGLPSDRFFAERPEGSVSTLKIQRTQQEDSAVYLCASSLDSAYGYTFGSGTRLTVV.

The chain's CDR3 is CASSEIVITLGAFF. DNA for the CDR3: TGTGCCAGCAGTGAGATAGTGATCACCCTCGGGGCTTTCTTT. The chain uses TRBV6-1 and TRBJ1-1; no clear D gene. V was pared by 3 bases and J by 11 bases, with 19 bases between. Germline V gives CDR1 MNHNS, CDR2 SASEGT. There are 14 residues in the CDR3.

In nucleotides, the CDR3 is TGTGCCAGCTCACCGCAGAGGGGGCCTCGCTATGGCTACACCTTC. The encoded protein is CASSPQRGPRYGYTF. This rearrangement joins TRBV18 to TRBJ1-2, with 7 bases matching TRBD1. The CDR3 is 15 amino acids. Germline CDR1 KGHSH, CDR2 LQKENI. The V segment lost 3 bases and the J segment 4 bases; nucleotides outside the gene matches: 8.

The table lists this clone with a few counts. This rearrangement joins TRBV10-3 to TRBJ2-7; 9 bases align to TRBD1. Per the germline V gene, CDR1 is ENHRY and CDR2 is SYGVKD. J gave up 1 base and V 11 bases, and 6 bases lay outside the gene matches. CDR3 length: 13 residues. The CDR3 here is CAVRQGDSYEQYF. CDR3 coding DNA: TGTGCCGTTCGACAGGGGGATTCCTACGAGCAGTACTTC.

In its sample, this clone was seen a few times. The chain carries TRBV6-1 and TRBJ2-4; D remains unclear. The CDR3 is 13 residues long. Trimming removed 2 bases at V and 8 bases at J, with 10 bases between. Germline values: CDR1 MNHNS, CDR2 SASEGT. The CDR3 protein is CASSERGLDIQYF. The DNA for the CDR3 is TGTGCCAGCAGTGAACGAGGTCTGGACATTCAGTACTTC.

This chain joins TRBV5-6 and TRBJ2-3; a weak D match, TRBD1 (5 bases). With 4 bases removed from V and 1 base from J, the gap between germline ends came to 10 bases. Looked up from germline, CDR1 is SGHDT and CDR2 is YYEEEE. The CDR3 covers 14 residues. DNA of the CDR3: TGTGCCAGCAGCATTACGACAGGCACAGATACGCAGTATTTT. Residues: CASSITTGTDTQYF.

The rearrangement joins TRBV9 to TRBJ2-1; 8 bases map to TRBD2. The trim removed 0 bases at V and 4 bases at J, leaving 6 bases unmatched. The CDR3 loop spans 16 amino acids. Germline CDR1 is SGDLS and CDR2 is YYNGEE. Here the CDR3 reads CASSVETGGPYNEQFF. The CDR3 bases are TGTGCCAGCAGCGTAGAGACGGGGGGGCCATACAATGAGCAGTTCTTC.

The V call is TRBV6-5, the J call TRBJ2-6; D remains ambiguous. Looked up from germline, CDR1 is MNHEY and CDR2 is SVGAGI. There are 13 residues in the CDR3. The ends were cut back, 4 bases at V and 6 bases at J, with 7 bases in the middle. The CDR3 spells CASSSSPANVLTF. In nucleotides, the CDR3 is TGTGCCAGCAGTTCAAGCCCGGCCAACGTCCTGACTTTC.

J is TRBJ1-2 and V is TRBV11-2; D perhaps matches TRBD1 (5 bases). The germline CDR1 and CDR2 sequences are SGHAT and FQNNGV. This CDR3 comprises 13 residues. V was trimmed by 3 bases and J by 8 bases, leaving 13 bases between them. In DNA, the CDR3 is TGTGCCAGCAGCTTGGAACCTCAGGGAGGCTACACCTTC. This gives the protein CASSLEPQGGYTF. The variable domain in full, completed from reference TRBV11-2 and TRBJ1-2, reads EAGVAQSPRYKIIEKRQSVAFWCNPISGHATLYWYQQILGQGPKLLIQFQNNGVVDDSQLPKDRFSAERLKGVDSTLKIQPAKLEDSAVYLCASSLEPQGGYTFGSGTRLTVV.

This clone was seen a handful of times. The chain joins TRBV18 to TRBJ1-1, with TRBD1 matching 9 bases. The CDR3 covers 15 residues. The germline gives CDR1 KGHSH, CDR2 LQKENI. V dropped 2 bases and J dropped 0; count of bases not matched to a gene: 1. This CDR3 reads CASSPGTGLNTEAFF. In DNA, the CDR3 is TGTGCCAGCTCACCAGGGACAGGGCTGAACACTGAAGCTTTCTTT. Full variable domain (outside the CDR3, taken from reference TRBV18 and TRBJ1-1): NAGVMQNPRHLVRRRGQEARLRCSPMKGHSHVYWYRQLPEEGLKFMVYLQKENIIDESGMPKERFSAEFPKEGPSILRIQQVVRGDSAAYFCASSPGTGLNTEAFFGQGTRLTVV.

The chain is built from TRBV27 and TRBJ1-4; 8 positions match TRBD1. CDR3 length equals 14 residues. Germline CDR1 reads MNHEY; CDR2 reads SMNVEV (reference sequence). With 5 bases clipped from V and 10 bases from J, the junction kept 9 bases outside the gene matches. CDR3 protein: CASSGDRSFGKLFF. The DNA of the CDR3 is TGTGCCAGCAGTGGGGACAGGTCTTTTGGAAAACTGTTTTTT.

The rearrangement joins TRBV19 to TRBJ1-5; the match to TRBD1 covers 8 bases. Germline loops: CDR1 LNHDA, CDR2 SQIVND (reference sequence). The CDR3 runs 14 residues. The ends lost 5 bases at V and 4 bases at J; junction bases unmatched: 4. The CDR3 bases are TGTGCCAGTAGTTCGGGACAGGTAAATCAGCCCCAGCATTTT. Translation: CASSSGQVNQPQHF. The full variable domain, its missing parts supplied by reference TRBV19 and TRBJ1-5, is DGGITQSPKYLFRKEGQNVTLSCEQNLNHDAMYWYRQDPGQGLRLIYYSQIVNDFQKGDIAEGYSVSREKKESFPLTVTSAQKNPTAFYLCASSSGQVNQPQHFGDGTRLSIL.

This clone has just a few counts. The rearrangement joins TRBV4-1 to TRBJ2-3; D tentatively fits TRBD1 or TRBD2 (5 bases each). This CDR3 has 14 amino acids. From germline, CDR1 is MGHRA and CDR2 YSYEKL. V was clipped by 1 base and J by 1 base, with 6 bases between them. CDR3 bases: TGCGCCAGCAGCCAAGTGGGACGCACAGATACGCAGTATTTT. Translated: CASSQVGRTDTQYF.

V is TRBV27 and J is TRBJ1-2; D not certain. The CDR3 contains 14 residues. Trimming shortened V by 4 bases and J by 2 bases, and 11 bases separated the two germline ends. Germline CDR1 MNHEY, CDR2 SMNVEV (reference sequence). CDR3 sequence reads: CASSSKAGNYGYTF. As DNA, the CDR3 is TGTGCCAGCAGTTCCAAGGCGGGAAACTATGGCTACACCTTC.

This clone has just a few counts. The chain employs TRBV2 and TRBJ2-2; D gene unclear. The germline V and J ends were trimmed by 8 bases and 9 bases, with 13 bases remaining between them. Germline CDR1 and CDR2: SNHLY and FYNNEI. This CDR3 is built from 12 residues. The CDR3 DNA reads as TGTGCCAGCGGGTCTCCCAAGAGGGAGCTGTTTTTT. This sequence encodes CASGSPKRELFF.

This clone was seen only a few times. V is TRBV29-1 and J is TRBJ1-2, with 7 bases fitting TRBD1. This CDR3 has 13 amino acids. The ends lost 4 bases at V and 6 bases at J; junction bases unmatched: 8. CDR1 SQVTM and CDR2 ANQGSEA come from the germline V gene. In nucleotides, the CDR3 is TGCAGCGTTGTCAACAGGGGACCGAATGGCTACACCTTC. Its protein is CSVVNRGPNGYTF.

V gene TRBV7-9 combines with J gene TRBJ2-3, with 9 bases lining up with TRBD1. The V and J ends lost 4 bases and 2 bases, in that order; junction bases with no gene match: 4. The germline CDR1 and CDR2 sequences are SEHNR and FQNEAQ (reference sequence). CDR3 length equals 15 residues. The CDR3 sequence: CASSSRQGDTDTQYF. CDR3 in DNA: TGTGCCAGCAGCTCCAGACAGGGGGACACAGATACGCAGTATTTT.

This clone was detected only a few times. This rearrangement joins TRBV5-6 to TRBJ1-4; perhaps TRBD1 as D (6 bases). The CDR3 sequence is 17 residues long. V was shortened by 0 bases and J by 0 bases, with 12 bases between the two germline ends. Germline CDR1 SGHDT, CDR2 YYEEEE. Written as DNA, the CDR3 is TGTGCCAGCAGCTTGGAGGGACACCGGACAACTAATGAAAAACTGTTTTTT. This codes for CASSLEGHRTTNEKLFF.

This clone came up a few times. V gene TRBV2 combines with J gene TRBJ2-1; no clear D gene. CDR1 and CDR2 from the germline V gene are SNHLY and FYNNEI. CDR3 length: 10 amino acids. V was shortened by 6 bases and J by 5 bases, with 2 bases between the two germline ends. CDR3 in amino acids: CASRDNEQFF. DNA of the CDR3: TGTGCCAGCAGGGACAATGAGCAGTTCTTC.

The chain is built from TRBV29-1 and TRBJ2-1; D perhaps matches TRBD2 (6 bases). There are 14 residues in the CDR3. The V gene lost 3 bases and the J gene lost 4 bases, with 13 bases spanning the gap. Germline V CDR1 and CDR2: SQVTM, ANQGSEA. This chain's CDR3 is CSVDLGGLYNEQFF. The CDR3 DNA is TGCAGCGTTGATTTAGGAGGGTTATACAATGAGCAGTTCTTC.

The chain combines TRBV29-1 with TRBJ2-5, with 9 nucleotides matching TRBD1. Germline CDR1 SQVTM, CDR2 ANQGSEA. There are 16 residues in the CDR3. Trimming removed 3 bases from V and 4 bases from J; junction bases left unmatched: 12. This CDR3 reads CSVDIRGQGVRETQYF. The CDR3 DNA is TGCAGCGTTGATATCCGGGGACAGGGAGTGCGAGAGACCCAGTACTTC. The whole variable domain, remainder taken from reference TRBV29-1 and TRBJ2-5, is SAVISQKPSRDICQRGTSLTIQCQVDSQVTMMFWYRQQPGQSLTLIATANQGSEATYESGFVIDKFPISRPNLTFSTLTVSNMSPEDSSIYLCSVDIRGQGVRETQYFGPGTRLLVL.